The T cell receptor (beta chain) described here comes from a study of molecular identifiers for immune sequencing clone quantification. Study-wide results and limits: Clones of above 20 RNA copies carried over 98% of effector molecules; in naive cells they carried under 1%.

Comments on this clonotype: Its antigen is still unknown.

CDR3 length: 21 amino acids. The germline gives CDR1 DFQATT, CDR2 SNEGSKA (reference sequence). Germline trimming cut 1 base from V and 2 bases from J; bases unmatched to any gene: 17. TCRdb redid the calling of the PCR reads with MiXCR, one entry per CDR3 protein. The table lists about half a million distinct CDR3 sequences, around 23% of them singletons, with around 0.8% in the top ten. This TCR derives from a human donor in good health. Some libraries in this study had Jurkat cell RNA spiked in. Material: naive CD8+ T cells from blood, with Jurkat cell RNA spiked in. Noted subset: FACS-sorted CD8+CD4-CCR7+CD45RA+ naive T cells. V and J are TRBV20-1 and TRBJ2-1, with TRBD2 identical over 13 bases. The CDR3, as DNA: TGCAGTGCTAGAGGGGAACTAGCGGGAGGGCCGGTAAAGCGTCCCTACAATGAGCAGTTCTTC. It is translated as CSARGELAGGPVKRPYNEQFF.